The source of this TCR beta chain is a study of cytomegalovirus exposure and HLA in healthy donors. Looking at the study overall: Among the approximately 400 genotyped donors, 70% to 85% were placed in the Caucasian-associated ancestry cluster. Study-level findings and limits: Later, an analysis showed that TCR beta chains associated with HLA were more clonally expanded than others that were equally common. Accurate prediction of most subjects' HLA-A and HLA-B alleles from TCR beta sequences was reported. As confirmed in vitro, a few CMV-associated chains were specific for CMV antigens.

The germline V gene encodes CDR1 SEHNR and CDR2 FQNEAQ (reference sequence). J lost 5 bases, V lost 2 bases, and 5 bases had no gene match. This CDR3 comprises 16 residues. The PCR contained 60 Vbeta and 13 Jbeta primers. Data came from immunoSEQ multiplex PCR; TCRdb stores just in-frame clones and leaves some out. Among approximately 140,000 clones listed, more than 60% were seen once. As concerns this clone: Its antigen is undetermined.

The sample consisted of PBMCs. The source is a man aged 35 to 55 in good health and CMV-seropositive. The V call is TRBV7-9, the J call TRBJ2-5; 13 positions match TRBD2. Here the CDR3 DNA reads TGTGCCAGCAGCTTAAGGACTAGCGGGAGAGGTGAGACCCAGTACTTC. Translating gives CASSLRTSGRGETQYF.